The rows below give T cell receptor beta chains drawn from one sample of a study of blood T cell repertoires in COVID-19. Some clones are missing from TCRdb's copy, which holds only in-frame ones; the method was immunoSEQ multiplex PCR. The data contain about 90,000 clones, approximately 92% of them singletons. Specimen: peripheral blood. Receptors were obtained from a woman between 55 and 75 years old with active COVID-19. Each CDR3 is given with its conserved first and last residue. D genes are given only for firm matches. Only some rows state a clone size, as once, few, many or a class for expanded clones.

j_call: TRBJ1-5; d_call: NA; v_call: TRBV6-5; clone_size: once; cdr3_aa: CASGGSRGQPQHF; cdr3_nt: TGTGCCAGTGGGGGCTCTCGAGGTCAGCCCCAGCATTTT
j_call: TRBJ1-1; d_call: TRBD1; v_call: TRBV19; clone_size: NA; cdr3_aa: CASSTSGTVNTEAFF; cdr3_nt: TGTGCCAGTAGTACATCCGGGACAGTTAACACTGAAGCTTTCTTT
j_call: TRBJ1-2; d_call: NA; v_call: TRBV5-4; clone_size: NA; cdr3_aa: CASSPETLTPSYTF; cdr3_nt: TGTGCCAGCAGCCCTGAGACACTCACTCCGAGCTACACCTTC
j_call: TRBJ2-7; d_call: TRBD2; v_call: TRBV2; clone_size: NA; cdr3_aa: CASRTSAHEQYF; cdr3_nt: TGTGCCAGCAGGACTAGCGCCCACGAGCAGTACTTC
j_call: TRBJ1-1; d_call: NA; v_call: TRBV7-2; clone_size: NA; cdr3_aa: CASSRDTVLGTEAFF; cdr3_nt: TGTGCCAGCAGCCGGGACACCGTTCTGGGGACTGAAGCTTTCTTT
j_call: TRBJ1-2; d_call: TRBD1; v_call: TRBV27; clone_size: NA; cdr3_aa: CASSSDRGRGYTF; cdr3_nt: TGTGCCAGCAGTTCGGACAGGGGGCGAGGCTACACCTTC
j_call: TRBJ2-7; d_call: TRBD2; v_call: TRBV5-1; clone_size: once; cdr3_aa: CASSLGAGGYEQYF; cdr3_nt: TGCGCCAGCAGCTTGGGAGCGGGAGGGTACGAGCAGTACTTC
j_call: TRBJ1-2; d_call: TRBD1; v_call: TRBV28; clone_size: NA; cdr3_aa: CASSSPGQGAGGYTF; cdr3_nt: TGTGCCAGCAGTTCCCCCGGACAGGGGGCTGGTGGCTACACCTTC
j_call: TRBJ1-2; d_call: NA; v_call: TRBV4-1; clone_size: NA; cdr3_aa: CASSQDAGAAYGYTF; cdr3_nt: TGCGCCAGCAGCCAAGATGCAGGCGCAGCTTATGGCTACACCTTC
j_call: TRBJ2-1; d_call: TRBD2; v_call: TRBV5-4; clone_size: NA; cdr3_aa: CASSSGTSDWDEQFF; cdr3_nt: TGTGCCAGCAGCTCCGGGACTAGCGACTGGGATGAGCAGTTCTTC
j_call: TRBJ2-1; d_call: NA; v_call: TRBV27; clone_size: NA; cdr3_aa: CASSPRLGTYNEQFF; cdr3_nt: TGTGCCAGCAGTCCCCGACTAGGCACCTACAATGAGCAGTTCTTC
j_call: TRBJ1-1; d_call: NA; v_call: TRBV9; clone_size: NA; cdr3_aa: CASSVGRGSDTEAFF; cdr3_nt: TGTGCCAGCAGCGTAGGTCGGGGATCAGACACTGAAGCTTTCTTT
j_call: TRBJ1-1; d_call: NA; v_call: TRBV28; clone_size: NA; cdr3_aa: CASTSVQGNTEAFF; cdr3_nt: TGTGCCAGCACTTCAGTACAGGGGAACACTGAAGCTTTCTTT
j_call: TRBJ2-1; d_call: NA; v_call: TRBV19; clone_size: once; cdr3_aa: CASSIWAGMTSEQFF; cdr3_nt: TGTGCCAGTAGTATTTGGGCAGGGATGACAAGTGAGCAGTTCTTC
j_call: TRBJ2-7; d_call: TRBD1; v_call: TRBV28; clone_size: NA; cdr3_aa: CASGRQGASEQYF; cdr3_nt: TGTGCCAGCGGAAGACAGGGGGCTAGCGAGCAGTACTTC
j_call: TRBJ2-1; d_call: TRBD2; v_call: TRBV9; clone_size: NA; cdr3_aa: CASSANWLAGNNEQFF; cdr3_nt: TGTGCCAGCAGCGCCAATTGGCTAGCGGGAAACAATGAGCAGTTCTTC
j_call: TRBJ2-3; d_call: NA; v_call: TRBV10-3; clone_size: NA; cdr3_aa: CAIRWGGASGTDTQYF; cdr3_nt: TGTGCCATCCGTTGGGGGGGGGCTTCTGGCACAGATACGCAGTATTTT
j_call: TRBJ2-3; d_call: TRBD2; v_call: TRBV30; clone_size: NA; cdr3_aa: CAWSLTGLAGGPIIVDTQYF; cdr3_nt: TGTGCCTGGAGTCTAACGGGACTAGCGGGAGGGCCGATAATCGTAGATACGCAGTATTTT
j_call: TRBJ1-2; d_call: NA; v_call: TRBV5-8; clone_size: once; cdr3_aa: CASSLGQRTNYGYTF; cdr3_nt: TGTGCCAGCAGCTTGGGGCAGCGGACTAACTATGGCTACACCTTC
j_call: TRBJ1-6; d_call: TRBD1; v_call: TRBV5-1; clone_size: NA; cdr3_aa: CASSPPDRVASPLHF; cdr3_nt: TGCGCCAGCAGCCCCCCCGACAGGGTGGCTTCACCCCTCCACTTT
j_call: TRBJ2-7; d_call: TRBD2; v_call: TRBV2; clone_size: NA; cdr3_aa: CATKMGEGIHEHEQYF; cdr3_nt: TGTGCCACCAAAATGGGGGAGGGCATCCACGAGCACGAGCAGTACTTC
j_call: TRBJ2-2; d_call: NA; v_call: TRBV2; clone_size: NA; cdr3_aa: CASTRTTGNTGELFF; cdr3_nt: TGTGCCAGCACCCGCACGACGGGGAACACCGGGGAGCTGTTTTTT
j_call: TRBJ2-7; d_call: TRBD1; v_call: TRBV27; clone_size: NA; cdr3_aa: CASSTATGTYEQYF; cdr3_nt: TGTGCCAGCAGTACAGCGACAGGGACCTACGAGCAGTACTTC
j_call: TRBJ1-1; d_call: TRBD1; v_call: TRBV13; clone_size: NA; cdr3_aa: CASSRDRGTEAFF; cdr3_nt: TGTGCCAGCAGTCGGGACAGGGGGACTGAAGCTTTCTTT
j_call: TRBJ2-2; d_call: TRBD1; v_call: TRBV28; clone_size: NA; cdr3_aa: CAARQGGMKTGELFF; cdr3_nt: TGTGCCGCGCGACAGGGTGGCATGAAAACCGGGGAGCTGTTTTTT
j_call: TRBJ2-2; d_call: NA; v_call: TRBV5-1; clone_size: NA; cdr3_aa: CATADRTNTGELFF; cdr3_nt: TGCGCCACCGCGGACAGAACGAACACCGGGGAGCTGTTTTTT
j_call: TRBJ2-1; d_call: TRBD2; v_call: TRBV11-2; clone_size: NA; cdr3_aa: CASSPLGSGGYNEQFF; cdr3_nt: TGTGCCAGCAGCCCTCTAGGTAGCGGGGGCTACAATGAGCAGTTCTTC
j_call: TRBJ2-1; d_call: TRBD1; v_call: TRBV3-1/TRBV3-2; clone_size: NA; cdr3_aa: CASSPQTGGFYNEQFF; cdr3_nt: TGTGCCAGCAGCCCCCAGACAGGGGGCTTCTACAATGAGCAGTTCTTC
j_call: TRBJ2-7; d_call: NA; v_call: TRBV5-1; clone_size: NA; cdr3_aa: CASSLDLYEQYF; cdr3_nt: TGCGCCAGCAGCTTGGATCTCTACGAGCAGTACTTC
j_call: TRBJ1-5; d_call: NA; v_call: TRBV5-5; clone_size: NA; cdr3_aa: CASSLFREGNQPQHF; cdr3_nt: TGTGCCAGCAGCTTGTTCAGGGAAGGAAATCAGCCCCAGCATTTT
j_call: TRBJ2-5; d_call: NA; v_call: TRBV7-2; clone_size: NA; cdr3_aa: CASSLAGQLQETQYF; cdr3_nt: TGTGCCAGCAGCTTAGCAGGACAGCTACAAGAGACCCAGTACTTC
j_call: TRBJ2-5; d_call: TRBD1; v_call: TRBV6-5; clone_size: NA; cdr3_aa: CASGTGMETQYF; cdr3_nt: TGTGCCAGCGGGACAGGGATGGAGACCCAGTACTTC
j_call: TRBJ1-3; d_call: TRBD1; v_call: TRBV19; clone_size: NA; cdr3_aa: CASSPQQGSGNTIYF; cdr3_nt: TGTGCCAGTAGTCCTCAACAGGGGTCGGGAAACACCATATATTTT
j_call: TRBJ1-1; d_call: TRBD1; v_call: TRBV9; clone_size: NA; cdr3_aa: CASSVGGQLNTEAFF; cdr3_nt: TGTGCCAGCAGCGTAGGGGGACAGTTGAACACTGAAGCTTTCTTT
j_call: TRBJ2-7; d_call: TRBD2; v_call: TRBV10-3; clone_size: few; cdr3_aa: CATARGEGLDEQYF; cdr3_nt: TGTGCCACCGCTCGGGGGGAGGGCCTGGACGAGCAGTACTTC
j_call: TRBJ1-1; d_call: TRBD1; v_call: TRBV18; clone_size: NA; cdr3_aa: CASSPDRGIAEAFF; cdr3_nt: TGTGCCAGCTCACCTGACAGGGGGATAGCTGAAGCTTTCTTT
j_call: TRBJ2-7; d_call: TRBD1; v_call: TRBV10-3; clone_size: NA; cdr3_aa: CAISEPHRQGYEQYF; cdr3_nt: TGTGCCATCAGTGAGCCCCACAGACAGGGCTACGAGCAGTACTTC
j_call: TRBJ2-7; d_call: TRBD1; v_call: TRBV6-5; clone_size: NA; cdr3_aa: CASIPQGVSYEQYF; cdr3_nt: TGTGCCAGCATCCCACAGGGGGTCTCCTACGAGCAGTACTTC
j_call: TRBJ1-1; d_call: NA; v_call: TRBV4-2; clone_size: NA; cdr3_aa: CASLPSSGSGTEAFF; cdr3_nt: TGTGCCAGCTTACCATCTTCGGGGTCGGGTACTGAAGCTTTCTTT
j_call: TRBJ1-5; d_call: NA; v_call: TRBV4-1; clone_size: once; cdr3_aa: CASSLQGGGNQPQHF; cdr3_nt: TGCGCCAGCAGCCTCCAGGGAGGGGGCAATCAGCCCCAGCATTTT
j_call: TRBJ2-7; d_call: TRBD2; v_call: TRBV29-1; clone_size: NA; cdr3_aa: CSVGLAGVAEQYF; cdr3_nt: TGCAGCGTGGGACTAGCGGGAGTGGCTGAGCAGTACTTC
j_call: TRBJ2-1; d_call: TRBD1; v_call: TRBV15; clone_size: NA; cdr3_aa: CATSLSRDRNEQFF; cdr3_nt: TGTGCCACCAGCCTTTCCCGGGACAGAAATGAGCAGTTCTTC
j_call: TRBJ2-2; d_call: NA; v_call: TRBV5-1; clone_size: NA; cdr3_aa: CASSLVSGPGTGELFF; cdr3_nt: TGCGCCAGCAGCTTGGTTTCAGGGCCGGGCACCGGGGAGCTGTTTTTT
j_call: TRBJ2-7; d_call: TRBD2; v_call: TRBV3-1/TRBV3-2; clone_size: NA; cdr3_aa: CASSQHLGDSGRIEQYF; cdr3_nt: TGTGCCAGCAGCCAACATTTGGGGGATAGCGGGAGAATTGAGCAGTACTTC
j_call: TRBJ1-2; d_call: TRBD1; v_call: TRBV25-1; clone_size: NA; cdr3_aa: CASSESGTGSDYGYTF; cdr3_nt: TGTGCCAGCAGTGAATCAGGGACAGGGTCGGACTATGGCTACACCTTC
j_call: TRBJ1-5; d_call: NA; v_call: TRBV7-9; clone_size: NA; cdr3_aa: CASSHYSTRGNQPQHF; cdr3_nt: TGTGCCAGCAGCCACTATTCTACCCGGGGGAATCAGCCCCAGCATTTT
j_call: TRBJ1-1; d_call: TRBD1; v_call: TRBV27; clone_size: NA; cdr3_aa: CASSARDRAQAFF; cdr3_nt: TGTGCCAGCAGTGCCCGGGACAGGGCGCAAGCTTTCTTT
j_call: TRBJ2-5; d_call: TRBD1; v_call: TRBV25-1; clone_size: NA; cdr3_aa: CASSEGQASRETQYF; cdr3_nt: TGTGCCAGCAGTGAGGGACAGGCTAGCCGTGAGACCCAGTACTTC